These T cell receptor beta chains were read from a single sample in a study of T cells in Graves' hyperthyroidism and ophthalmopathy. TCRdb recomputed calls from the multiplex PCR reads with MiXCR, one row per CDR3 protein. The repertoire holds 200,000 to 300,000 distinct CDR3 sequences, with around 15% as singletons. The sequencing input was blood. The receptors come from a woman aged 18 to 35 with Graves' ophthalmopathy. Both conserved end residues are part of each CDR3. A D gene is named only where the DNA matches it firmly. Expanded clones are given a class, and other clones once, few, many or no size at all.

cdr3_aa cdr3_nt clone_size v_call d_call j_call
CASNERTGATNTEAFF TGTGCCAGCAACGAACGAACAGGGGCCACGAACACTGAAGCTTTCTTT many TRBV6-1 TRBD1 TRBJ1-1
CASSQARKSSSGSAGEQFF TGTGCCAGCAGCCAAGCTAGGAAATCCTCTAGCGGGAGTGCTGGTGAGCAGTTCTTC few TRBV4-2 TRBD2 TRBJ2-1
CASSQPIMKRGELFF TGCGCCAGCAGCCAGCCCATTATGAAACGCGGGGAGCTGTTTTTT . TRBV4-1 . TRBJ2-2
CSADPGLELYEQYF TGCAGTGCTGATCCGGGACTAGAACTTTACGAGCAGTACTTC many TRBV20-1 TRBD2 TRBJ2-7
CSAEGQGVSEQYF TGCAGTGCTGAGGGACAGGGGGTGTCCGAGCAGTACTTC many TRBV20-1 TRBD1 TRBJ2-7
CSARALTSGGALRETQYF TGCAGTGCTAGAGCCCTGACTAGCGGGGGGGCCTTGAGAGAGACCCAGTACTTC many TRBV20-1 TRBD2 TRBJ2-5
CASSLTGTSGMDTQYF TGTGCCAGCAGTCTAACCGGGACTAGCGGTATGGATACGCAGTATTTT many TRBV28 TRBD2 TRBJ2-3
CASSSTRHRDGYTF TGTGCCAGCAGCTCTACCCGCCACAGGGATGGCTACACCTTC . TRBV12-3/TRBV12-4 . TRBJ1-2
CASRGWGQTATNEKLFF TGTGCCAGCCGCGGGTGGGGACAGACTGCAACTAATGAAAAACTGTTTTTT many TRBV6-1 TRBD1 TRBJ1-4
CASSLSGDYVQETQYF TGCGCCAGCAGCTTGTCTGGCGATTACGTACAAGAGACCCAGTACTTC . TRBV5-1 . TRBJ2-5
CASSARTSGSYEQYF TGTGCCAGCAGCGCAAGGACTAGCGGGAGCTACGAGCAGTACTTC many TRBV7-2 TRBD2 TRBJ2-7
CASTEGTGRGYTF TGTGCCAGCACCGAAGGGACAGGTAGAGGCTACACCTTC many TRBV6-1 TRBD1 TRBJ1-2
CASSMLAGGTQPQHF TGTGCCAGTAGTATGCTGGCAGGGGGCACTCAGCCCCAGCATTTT many TRBV19 TRBD1 TRBJ1-5
CSASPGGPGEKLFF TGCAGTGCTAGCCCCGGGGGCCCGGGTGAAAAACTGTTTTTT many TRBV20-1 . TRBJ1-4
CASGLGGGNTEAFF TGTGCTAGTGGTCTTGGGGGTGGGAACACTGAAGCTTTCTTT many TRBV12-5 . TRBJ1-1
CATELNAAFF TGTGCCACCGAGCTGAATGCGGCTTTCTTT . TRBV28 . TRBJ1-1
CASSLKQGLDYGYTF TGTGCCAGCAGCCTCAAACAGGGGTTAGACTATGGCTACACCTTC many TRBV7-2 TRBD1 TRBJ1-2
CASSLDGNEQFF TGTGCCAGCAGCTTAGACGGTAATGAGCAGTTCTTC many TRBV7-9 . TRBJ2-1
CASSLAEAGGQPQHF TGTGCCAGCAGCTTAGCAGAGGCAGGGGGTCAGCCCCAGCATTTT many TRBV7-8 TRBD1 TRBJ1-5
CASSPRTGGNTIYF TGTGCCAGCTCACCGAGGACAGGTGGAAACACCATATATTTT . TRBV18 TRBD1 TRBJ1-3
CAISAGQGGYTF TGTGCCATCAGTGCCGGACAGGGCGGCTACACCTTC many TRBV10-3 TRBD1 TRBJ1-2
CSVGQGASDTEAFF TGCAGCGTTGGTCAGGGGGCGAGTGACACTGAAGCTTTCTTT few TRBV29-1 TRBD1 TRBJ1-1
CASSPTIGQGANTGELFF TGTGCCAGCTCACCAACGATCGGACAGGGTGCGAACACCGGGGAGCTGTTTTTT many TRBV18 TRBD1 TRBJ2-2
CATSRFGQQARIEQYF TGTGCCACCAGCAGATTCGGGCAACAGGCTAGGATTGAGCAGTACTTC many TRBV15 . TRBJ2-7
CASQKAPDTGELFF TGTGCCAGCCAGAAGGCGCCCGATACCGGGGAGCTGTTTTTT few TRBV6-2/TRBV6-3 . TRBJ2-2
CASSLHSGLRGANYGYTF TGTGCCAGCAGTTTACATTCGGGTTTGAGGGGAGCTAACTATGGCTACACCTTC many TRBV28 . TRBJ1-2
CASFPAGGAGYTF TGTGCCAGCTTTCCTGCAGGGGGCGCTGGCTACACCTTC many TRBV28 TRBD1 TRBJ1-2
CASSVFGTEAFF TGCGCCAGCAGCGTATTCGGCACTGAAGCTTTCTTT many TRBV4-1 . TRBJ1-1
CASSDLVQGGGEQYF TGTGCCAGCAGTGACCTCGTGCAGGGTGGGGGCGAGCAGTACTTC many TRBV2 . TRBJ2-7
CASTRRQAEAFF TGTGCCAGTACCCGCCGTCAGGCTGAAGCTTTCTTT few TRBV19 . TRBJ1-1
CASSLFGGGANTEAFF TGTGCCAGCAGTTTATTCGGGGGGGGGGCGAACACTGAAGCTTTCTTT many TRBV27 . TRBJ1-1
CAGSLPPGTARSYEQYF TGTGCCGGCAGCTTGCCGCCCGGGACAGCCCGGTCCTACGAGCAGTACTTC . TRBV7-9 TRBD1 TRBJ2-7
CASSWGTGGNTEAFF TGCGCCAGCAGCTGGGGGACAGGGGGGAACACTGAAGCTTTCTTT . TRBV5-1 TRBD1 TRBJ1-1
CASSLSFAGADTQHF TGTGCCAGCAGTTTAAGTTTCGCGGGAGCAGATACGCAGCATTTT few TRBV27 . TRBJ1-5
CASSLVQTSGRRDTQYF TGTGCCAGCAGTTTGGTCCAGACTAGCGGGAGGAGAGATACGCAGTATTTT many TRBV28 TRBD2 TRBJ2-3
CASSPWGSLNTGELFF TGCGCCAGCAGCCCATGGGGTTCTTTGAACACCGGGGAGCTGTTTTTT many TRBV4-1 . TRBJ2-2
CASSPLRLAGTPGANVLTF TGTGCCAGCAGTCCACTCCGGCTAGCGGGAACTCCTGGGGCCAACGTCCTGACTTTC . TRBV5-6 TRBD2 TRBJ2-6
CASSQGTSLFSYNEQFF TGTGCCAGCTCCCAAGGGACTAGCCTTTTCTCCTACAATGAGCAGTTCTTC many TRBV25-1 TRBD2 TRBJ2-1
CASSSKGSGAEAFF TGTGCCAGCAGTTCCAAGGGGTCGGGCGCTGAAGCTTTCTTT many TRBV7-2 . TRBJ1-1
CASSAAWNTEAFF TGTGCCAGCAGTGCAGCTTGGAACACTGAAGCTTTCTTT . TRBV6-1 . TRBJ1-1
CASSQAGRSYTF TGTGCCAGCAGCCAAGCAGGCAGATCCTACACCTTC many TRBV3-1 . TRBJ1-2
CASSRGGRDSTDTQYF TGTGCCAGCAGTCGGGGCGGGAGGGATTCCACAGATACGCAGTATTTT . TRBV12-3/TRBV12-4 TRBD2 TRBJ2-3